Included here is one T cell receptor beta chain sequence, with context. The antigen is not known. The source of the sample is a study of cytomegalovirus exposure and HLA in healthy donors. Study-wide points: Cytomegalovirus-associated status was assigned to fewer than 200 TCR beta chains. In an earlier analysis, productive rearrangement rates for most beta V segments clustered near 87% or 30%. Within a later analysis, the majority of CMV-associated TCR beta chains appeared HLA-restricted.

This CDR3 has 13 amino acids. Germline assignment: CDR1 SGHRS and CDR2 YFSETQ. The V end was cut by 0 bases, the J end by 6 bases, with 8 bases between. In the PCR, 60 Vbeta and 13 Jbeta primers were used. Repertoires were generated with immunoSEQ multiplex PCR, while TCRdb's copy carries only in-frame clones and drops some. The profile covers fewer than 250,000 clones, with over 60% appearing a single time and 1.8% taken by the ten largest. V is TRBV5-1 and J is TRBJ2-3, with D maybe TRBD1 (6 bases). The specimen was PBMCs. This clonotype was obtained from a male donor in good health and CMV-seronegative. The CDR3 nucleotides read TGCGCCAGCAGCTTGGGTGACAGGGATACGCAGTATTTT. Its protein product is CASSLGDRDTQYF.